This TCR beta chain was recorded in a study of cytomegalovirus exposure and HLA in healthy donors. A multiplex PCR was run with 60 Vbeta primers and 13 Jbeta primers. Some clones are missing from TCRdb's copy, which holds only in-frame ones; the method was immunoSEQ multiplex PCR. The table has 100,000 to 150,000 clones, approximately 84% seen once; the top ten hold under 3%. Germline CDR1 SGHRS, CDR2 YFSETQ. V lost 4 bases and J 5 bases, leaving 10 bases between the germline ends. The CDR3 is 14 amino acids. To note about this clone: The antigen remains undetermined.

General study findings and limits: Testing in vitro showed a few CMV-associated chains specific for CMV antigens. Later, an analysis found that common viral pathogens appeared to be linked with several of the most significant clusters.

This clonotype was sampled from a boy between 2 and 10 years old in good health and CMV-seronegative. The sequenced material came from PBMCs. This rearrangement joins TRBV5-1 to TRBJ1-6; tentative D call: TRBD1 (5 bases). DNA for the CDR3: TGCGCCAGCAGCCAGGGATCAGATAATTCACCCCTCCACTTT. This translates into CASSQGSDNSPLHF.